The 29 T cell receptor beta chains reported below all come from one sample, sequenced in a study of blood T cells in healthy people across ages. The authors ran a second PCR of about 6 to 12 cycles using a sample-barcoded 5' primer and a J-beta primer mix. TCRdb called the 5' RACE reads again in MiXCR, with one record for every CDR3 protein. This sample yields approximately 800,000 distinct CDR3 sequences, of which roughly three fifths are seen a single time; around 24% belongs to the top ten. Source material: blood. Receptors originate from a middle-aged man in good health.

The rearrangement uses TRBV10-3 and TRBJ2-5; D is uncertain. Germline CDR1 ENHRY, CDR2 SYGVKD. This CDR3 comprises 17 residues. V was cut by 1 base and J by 2 bases, with 17 bases left in between. The chain's CDR3 is CAISEFDTLRIQETQYF. In DNA, the CDR3 is TGTGCCATCAGTGAGTTCGACACTCTTAGAATACAAGAGACCCAGTACTTC.

This clonotype appeared once. V is TRBV29-1 and J is TRBJ1-1; D remains unclear. The CDR3 contains 13 residues. Trimming cost V 0 bases and J 10 bases, with 15 bases left between them. Germline CDR1 SQVTM, CDR2 ANQGSEA. The CDR3 region is CSVEETQRVSAFF. The CDR3 DNA follows: TGCAGCGTTGAAGAAACCCAAAGGGTGTCAGCTTTCTTT.

This clonotype was seen a few times. The chain uses TRBV12-3 or TRBV12-4 and TRBJ2-5; D gene uncertain. The CDR3 sequence is 16 residues long. Trimming removed 6 bases from V and 0 bases from J, with 17 bases in between. The CDR3, as DNA: TGTGCCAGCAGCCCCTTTGGGCAATATGACCAAGAGACCCAGTACTTC. This encodes CASSPFGQYDQETQYF.

The chain carries TRBV27 and TRBJ2-4; the D gene is possibly TRBD1 (5 bases). The end of the DNA aligns better with TRBJ2-7, so the J call may be wrong. The length of the CDR3 is 14 residues. The V gene's germline CDR1 is MNHEY and CDR2 SMNVEV (reference sequence). The CDR3, as DNA: TGTGCCAGCAGTTTACGACAGCTCCCCTACGAGCAGTACTTC. Its protein product is CASSLRQLPYEQYF.

The CDR3 nucleotides are TGTGCTAGTGGTTTGGTATTCCAGGGGGGGAAGGGGAACACTGAAGCTTTCTTT. The encoded protein is CASGLVFQGGKGNTEAFF. This chain uses TRBV12-5 with TRBJ1-1; TRBD1 matches 7 bases. The germline V gene encodes CDR1 LGHNT and CDR2 FRNRAP. Losses at the gene ends were 0 bases for V and 1 base for J; bases not matched to a gene: 11. This CDR3 comprises 18 residues.

V and J are TRBV7-3 and TRBJ2-1, with TRBD2 as a possible D gene (6 bases). Trimming left V 1 base short and J 9 bases short, with 10 bases between. There are 13 residues in the CDR3. Germline V gives CDR1 SGHTA, CDR2 FQGTGA. The CDR3 DNA is TGTGCCAGCAGCTTAATAGGCGGGGCTGAGCAGTTCTTC. Protein: CASSLIGGAEQFF.

The chain links TRBV20-1 to TRBJ1-2; 7 bases line up with TRBD1. The CDR3 has 12 residues. From germline, CDR1 is DFQATT and CDR2 SNEGSKA (reference sequence). After removal of 5 bases from V and 4 bases from J, the junction contained 4 bases not matched to a gene. CDR3 bases: TGCAGTGCTGAATACAGGGGCTATGGCTACACCTTC. Amino acid sequence: CSAEYRGYGYTF.

This chain links TRBV24-1 with TRBJ2-1, with D unclear. Germline CDR1 KGHDR, CDR2 SFDVKD. The CDR3 runs 14 residues. Trimming left V 3 bases short and J 6 bases short, with 11 bases between. The CDR3 nucleotides read TGTGCCACCAGTGATGGGGATAGTCTCAATGAGCAGTTCTTC. This codes for CATSDGDSLNEQFF.

There are a few counts of this clonotype. At one end, the junction sequence differs from germline, possibly due to a read error. The V gene is TRBV11-1, the J gene TRBJ2-6; no clear D. This CDR3 is built from 16 residues. In germline, CDR1 is SGHAT, CDR2 FQDESV (reference sequence). Here the CDR3 DNA reads TGTGCCAGCAGTTCCCGCGACGGGCCTGGAGCCAACGTCCTGACTTTC. Its protein product is CASSSRDGPGANVLTF.

CDR3 DNA sequence: TGTGCCAGCAGCAGGGCAGGGGGCCCCTACAATGAGCAGTTCTTC. Encoded protein: CASSRAGGPYNEQFF. The chain combines TRBV7-3 with TRBJ2-1, with 8 bases matching TRBD1. V shed 5 bases, J shed 2 bases, and the junction held 5 bases outside the gene matches. The CDR3 runs 15 residues. Germline CDR1 reads SGHTA; CDR2 reads FQGTGA.

This chain connects TRBV12-5 to TRBJ2-3; D is tentatively TRBD1 or TRBD2 (5 bases each). CDR1 and CDR2 from the germline V gene are LGHNT and FRNRAP. CDR3 size: 14 residues. Trimming took off 5 bases at V and 14 bases at J, with 23 bases between the two ends. In DNA form, the CDR3 reads TGTGCTAGTGGTCGAGGAGAGTGGGACCTGGAGGTGTATTTT. This encodes CASGRGEWDLEVYF.

This sequence joins TRBV25-1 and TRBJ1-1; D is uncertain. V lost 4 bases and J 3 bases, leaving 12 bases between the germline ends. Germline CDR1 reads MGHDK; CDR2 reads SYGVNS. The CDR3 spans 14 residues. CDR3 DNA sequence: TGTGCCAGCAGTGTTGAGGGTTTGGACACTGAAGCTTTCTTT. Amino acid sequence: CASSVEGLDTEAFF.

The chain combines TRBV29-1 with TRBJ2-1, with D unresolved. The germline V gene has CDR1 SQVTM and CDR2 ANQGSEA. CDR3 length equals 15 residues. Trimming removed 4 bases from V and 1 base from J, with 14 bases in between. The chain's CDR3 is CSVVVTDSSYNEQFF. As DNA, the CDR3 is TGCAGCGTTGTTGTTACAGATAGTTCCTACAATGAGCAGTTCTTC.

V is TRBV20-1 and J is TRBJ2-3, with TRBD2 matching over 7 bases. Per germline, CDR1 DFQATT and CDR2 SNEGSKA (reference sequence). J was trimmed by 5 bases and V by 5 bases; bases with no gene match: 7. There are 13 residues in the CDR3. In DNA form, the CDR3 reads TGCAGTGCTCAGACTGGCGGGGGAGATACGCAGTATTTT. This encodes CSAQTGGGDTQYF.

The V gene is TRBV2, the J gene TRBJ2-1, with D perhaps matching TRBD2 (5 bases). V gave up 4 bases and J gave up 8 bases, with 15 bases separating them. In germline, CDR1 is SNHLY, CDR2 FYNNEI. This CDR3 spans 14 amino acids. CDR3 in DNA: TGTGCCAGCAGTGTCGGCATCCACGGGGATGAGCAGTTCTTC. Protein: CASSVGIHGDEQFF.

The V and J genes are TRBV28 and TRBJ2-1, with D possibly matching TRBD2 (7 bases). The ends were cut back, 10 bases at V and 5 bases at J, with 18 bases in the middle. Germline V gives CDR1 MDHEN, CDR2 SYDVKM. The CDR3 covers 14 residues. The CDR3 reads CAIRGAYGNNEQFF. The CDR3 region has the DNA TGTGCCATCCGGGGGGCTTATGGTAACAATGAGCAGTTCTTC.

Here the CDR3 DNA reads TGTGCCAGCAATGCGATGGCTAGCGGTACCTACGAGCAGTACTTC. Amino acid sequence: CASNAMASGTYEQYF. The V gene is TRBV2, the J gene TRBJ2-7, with 7 bases fitting TRBD2. The V gene's germline CDR1 is SNHLY and CDR2 FYNNEI. Trimming cost V 7 bases and J 2 bases; bases outside gene matches: 11. This CDR3 comprises 15 residues.

This clonotype was seen only a few times. This chain connects TRBV7-8 to TRBJ2-3; D unclear. The CDR3 is 13 residues long. The germline V gene encodes CDR1 SGHVS and CDR2 FQNEAQ. Trimming left V 6 bases short and J 5 bases short, with 12 bases between. CDR3 loop: CASRPADLDTQYF. The CDR3 DNA reads TGTGCCAGCAGGCCCGCCGACCTAGATACGCAGTATTTT.

This chain uses TRBV7-3 with TRBJ1-2; 8 bases are shared with TRBD1. Per the germline V gene, CDR1 is SGHTA and CDR2 is FQGTGA. This CDR3 is built from 13 residues. With 5 bases clipped from V and 8 bases from J, the junction kept 7 bases outside the gene matches. As DNA, the CDR3 is TGTGCCAGCAGCCCAACTGACAGGGGAGGCTACACCTTC. Residues: CASSPTDRGGYTF.

The V gene is TRBV28, the J gene TRBJ2-7; D is unclear. The ends were cut back, 5 bases at V and 3 bases at J, with 14 bases in the middle. This CDR3 contains 14 residues. Germline CDR1 MDHEN, CDR2 SYDVKM. The DNA for the CDR3 is TGTGCCAGCAGTGCATACGACTTGGTCTACGAGCAGTACTTC. It is translated as CASSAYDLVYEQYF.

The table lists this clonotype with a few counts. The rearrangement uses TRBV5-1 and TRBJ2-5, with 7 bases identical to TRBD1. The CDR3 covers 15 residues. CDR1 and CDR2 from the germline V gene are SGHRS and YFSETQ. V lost 4 bases and J lost 2; bases outside the gene matches: 8. The CDR3 DNA follows: TGCGCCAGCAGCCCTGGACAGGACCCTCAAGAGACCCAGTACTTC. As protein: CASSPGQDPQETQYF.

The gene calls are TRBV11-2 and TRBJ2-5, with D perhaps matching TRBD1 (5 bases). The end of the DNA aligns better with TRBJ2-7, so the J call may be wrong. This CDR3 has 16 residues. Germline V gives CDR1 SGHAT, CDR2 FQNNGV. The CDR3 coding sequence is TGTGCCAGCAGCTCAAGACCGTTGGACAACTCCTACGAGCAGTACTTC. Residues: CASSSRPLDNSYEQYF.

Worth noting for this clonotype: A read error may account for a junction end that differs from germline. This chain links TRBV20-1 with TRBJ2-7; D is tentatively TRBD1 or TRBD2 (5 bases each). The CDR3 has 11 residues. The V gene's germline CDR1 is DFQATT and CDR2 SNEGSKA (reference sequence). The CDR3 DNA reads as TGCAGTCCTAGCAGGGCCTCCGAGCAGTACTTC. Amino acids: CSPSRASEQYF.

This clonotype has just one count. The CDR3 loop is CSPSESGGPGNEQYF. The CDR3 DNA follows: TGCAGTCCCTCGGAGTCCGGGGGGCCGGGGAATGAGCAGTACTTC. V is TRBV20-1 and J is TRBJ2-5; a possible D gene is TRBD2 (7 bases). The V end was cut by 8 bases, the J end by 11 bases, with 30 bases between. Germline CDR1 is DFQATT and CDR2 is SNEGSKA (reference sequence). The CDR3 extends over 15 amino acids.

The V gene is TRBV20-1, the J gene TRBJ1-4; weak D call: TRBD1 (5 bases). Trimming stripped 6 bases from V and 6 bases from J, with 20 bases between. Germline CDR1 and CDR2: DFQATT and SNEGSKA (reference sequence). The CDR3 length is 15 residues. In nucleotides, the CDR3 is TGCAGTGCGCCCCGGTCTGGCAGGGTGGATGAAAAACTGTTTTTT. This codes for CSAPRSGRVDEKLFF.

This chain uses TRBV15 with TRBJ1-2; D is ambiguous. The V gene lost 5 bases and the J gene lost 8 bases, with 15 bases spanning the gap. The CDR3 covers 13 residues. Germline V gives CDR1 LNHNV, CDR2 YYDKDF (reference sequence). The CDR3 nucleotides are TGTGCCACCAGCGACCGAGAGGTGGGAGGCTACACCTTC. Translating gives CATSDREVGGYTF.

This clonotype was counted between two and nine times. The rearrangement links TRBV2 to TRBJ2-7; TRBD2 matches at 7 bases. CDR3 length: 16 amino acids. V dropped 8 bases and J dropped 5; count of bases not matched to a gene: 18. The germline V gene encodes CDR1 SNHLY and CDR2 FYNNEI. The CDR3 DNA is TGTGCCAGCCGACCGGCGGGCCTCGCGGGAGTAAACGAGCAGTACTTC. Its protein product is CASRPAGLAGVNEQYF.

The table lists this clonotype with a few counts. This chain connects TRBV25-1 to TRBJ2-5; D gene ambiguous. Trimming stripped 2 bases from V and 1 base from J, with 5 bases between. CDR1 and CDR2 (germline): MGHDK, SYGVNS. There are 13 residues in the CDR3. In DNA, the CDR3 is TGTGCCAGCAGTGAACCGGTCCAAGAGACCCAGTACTTC. Translating gives CASSEPVQETQYF.

The genes are TRBV7-2 and TRBJ1-5; TRBD1 agrees at 9 bases. This CDR3 is 15 amino acids long. The ends lost 4 bases at V and 9 bases at J; junction bases unmatched: 10. Germline CDR1 and CDR2: SGHTA and FQGNSA. The CDR3 loop reads CASSSGQGGQRPQHF. The CDR3 nucleotides read TGTGCCAGCAGCTCGGGACAGGGTGGGCAACGGCCCCAGCATTTT.